Listed here are 28 T cell receptor beta chains from one sample, sequenced in a study of beta chain features in type 1 diabetes. Expressed TCRB transcripts got sequenced, as all isolated RNA was reverse transcribed. Method: immunoSEQ multiplex PCR; TCRdb's copy keeps in-frame clones and lacks some. The sample lists roughly 300,000 clones, around 13% occurring once. Sequencing was performed on central memory CD4+ T cells from blood. The receptors come from a man aged 30 to 45 in good health.

The V call is TRBV7-2, the J call TRBJ1-2; D uncertain. Trimming cost V 5 bases and J 4 bases, with 11 bases left between them. Germline loops: CDR1 SGHTA, CDR2 FQGNSA. The CDR3 sequence is 13 residues long. CDR3 bases: TGTGCCAGCAGCCTTCGTAGAGGCTATGGCTACACCTTC. The encoded protein is CASSLRRGYGYTF.

This clone was picked up a small number of times. A much larger clone is a single base away; this may be a read error. The chain couples TRBV2 to TRBJ2-5, with a tentative D call TRBD2 (5 bases). This CDR3 spans 13 amino acids. The germline V and J ends were trimmed by 5 bases and 1 base, with 8 bases remaining between them. Germline V gives CDR1 SNHLY, CDR2 FYNNEI. CDR3 sequence: CASSHGVQETQYF. CDR3 in DNA: TGTGCCAGCAGTCACGGGGTCCAAGAGACCCAGTACTTC.

The chain has TRBV15 and TRBJ2-3; 8 bases are a match to TRBD2. Trimming took 1 base from V and 4 from J; bases not matched to a gene: 7. CDR1 and CDR2 (germline): LNHNV, YYDKDF (reference sequence). The CDR3 contains 16 residues. The CDR3 is CATSRARAGRADTQYF. In DNA, the CDR3 is TGTGCCACCAGCAGAGCCCGAGCCGGGAGGGCAGATACGCAGTATTTT.

As to this clone: Additional DNA sequences in this sample encode the identical CDR3. J is TRBJ2-5 and V is TRBV7-9; TRBD2 agrees at 11 bases. Unmatched junction bases numbered 4, after V lost 6 bases and J lost 4 bases. The CDR3 runs 14 residues. From germline, CDR1 is SEHNR and CDR2 FQNEAQ (reference sequence). The CDR3 protein is CASSLAGGGETQYF. As DNA, the CDR3 is TGTGCCAGCAGTCTAGCGGGAGGTGGAGAGACCCAGTACTTC.

The chain carries TRBV4-3 and TRBJ1-1; D gene uncertain. The CDR3 is 16 amino acids. Per the germline V gene, CDR1 is LGHNA and CDR2 is YSLEER. With 0 bases removed from V and 5 bases from J, the gap between germline ends came to 16 bases. The CDR3 DNA sequence: TGCGCCAGCAGCCAAGAAGTGAGGGCGGTAGGGACTGAAGCTTTCTTT. Amino acid sequence: CASSQEVRAVGTEAFF.

This chain joins TRBV11-1 and TRBJ2-5; TRBD2 agrees at 7 bases. V shed 1 base and J 4 bases; nucleotides not matched to a gene: 3. This CDR3 has 14 residues. Germline lookup yields CDR1 SGHAT and CDR2 FQDESV (reference sequence). The CDR3 bases are TGTGCCAGCAGCTTAGGTGGCGGGAGAGAGACCCAGTACTTC. Translating it yields CASSLGGGRETQYF.

The chain recombines TRBV7-7 with TRBJ2-7; D could derive from TRBD1 or TRBD2 (5 bases each). The V end was cut by 6 bases, the J end by 7 bases, with 16 bases between. The CDR3 runs 13 residues. The germline gives CDR1 SSHAT, CDR2 FNYEAQ (reference sequence). CDR3 DNA: TGTGCCAGCAGTTCGGGACCCCCATGGGAGCAGTACTTC. It yields the protein CASSSGPPWEQYF.

CDR3 in DNA: TGTGCCAGCAGCCGCGACAGGCATGGAGGCTACACCTTC. Translated: CASSRDRHGGYTF. J is TRBJ1-2 and V is TRBV14, with D perhaps matching TRBD1 (6 bases). Germline V CDR1 and CDR2: SGHDN, FVKESK. The CDR3 loop spans 13 amino acids. With 4 bases removed from V and 8 bases from J, the gap between germline ends came to 14 bases.

This clone was seen at least ten times. CDR3 nucleotide sequence: TGTGCCAGCAGCATCCTCCAGGAGGGCGCTGAAGCTTTCTTT. It yields the protein CASSILQEGAEAFF. J is TRBJ1-1 and V is TRBV5-4; unclear D gene. The CDR3 runs 14 residues. Between the trimmed V and J ends, which lost 4 bases and 6 bases, there was a span of 16 bases. CDR1 is SGHNT and CDR2 is YYREEE in the germline V gene (reference sequence).

This clone was found a few times. This chain links TRBV9 with TRBJ2-3; 10 nucleotides align to TRBD2. Germline assignment: CDR1 SGDLS and CDR2 YYNGEE. Trimming cost V 6 bases and J 6 bases; bases outside gene matches: 10. The CDR3 consists of 15 residues. Here the CDR3 reads CASNMNGLAADTQYF. DNA of the CDR3: TGTGCCAGCAATATGAACGGACTAGCGGCCGATACGCAGTATTTT.

This rearrangement joins TRBV27 to TRBJ1-1; D gene uncertain. The CDR3 contains 20 residues. Germline V gene data show CDR1 as MNHEY and CDR2 as SMNVEV (reference sequence). The ends were cut back, 1 base at V and 5 bases at J, with 29 bases in the middle. This CDR3 reads CASSLFSGSKTDGRGTEAFF. The CDR3 DNA follows: TGTGCCAGCAGTTTATTCTCGGGATCTAAGACCGACGGAAGAGGGACTGAAGCTTTCTTT.

This clone has just a few counts. CDR3 sequence (DNA): TGCGCCAGCAGCCAAGAAGGGGGAGGCTACACCTTC. Its protein is CASSQEGGGYTF. The genes are TRBV4-3 and TRBJ1-2, with D maybe TRBD1 (6 bases). The CDR3 spans 12 residues. Germline V gene data show CDR1 as LGHNA and CDR2 as YSLEER. Trimming took 0 bases from V and 8 from J, leaving 7 bases between them.

This clone was picked up a small number of times. The rearrangement joins TRBV11-1 to TRBJ2-5, with 8 bases identical to TRBD2. V trimming: 5 bases; J trimming: 7 bases; junction bases outside the gene matches: 9. This CDR3 is 14 amino acids long. Germline loops: CDR1 SGHAT, CDR2 FQDESV (reference sequence). The CDR3 sequence is CASSPREGQGTQYF. The CDR3 region has the DNA TGTGCCAGCAGCCCCCGGGAGGGCCAGGGGACCCAGTACTTC.

This clone was seen a few times. The CDR3 DNA reads as TGTGCCAGCAGTTTCGTTGGGGGCACAGATACGCAGTATTTT. Translation gives CASSFVGGTDTQYF. V and J are TRBV6-6 and TRBJ2-3, with D unclear. This CDR3 spans 14 amino acids. Germline V gives CDR1 MNHNY, CDR2 SVGAGI (reference sequence). V lost 4 bases and J lost 1, with 9 bases in between.

The J gene is TRBJ2-5, the V gene TRBV4-3, with a tentative D call TRBD1 (6 bases). CDR1 is LGHNA and CDR2 is YSLEER in the germline V gene. The CDR3 covers 16 residues. The V and J ends lost 1 base and 4 bases respectively, with 16 bases between them. The CDR3 loop reads CASSQAPTGWGETQYF. In DNA form, the CDR3 reads TGCGCCAGCAGCCAAGCTCCCACAGGGTGGGGAGAGACCCAGTACTTC.

The rearrangement joins TRBV19 to TRBJ1-5; D is possibly TRBD1 (5 bases). This CDR3 is 16 amino acids long. V was trimmed by 7 bases and J by 4 bases, leaving 20 bases between them. The V gene's germline CDR1 is LNHDA and CDR2 SQIVND (reference sequence). The CDR3 DNA reads TGTGCCAGTACCCCGGAATGGGGCAGAAAGAATCAGCCCCAGCATTTT. Protein product: CASTPEWGRKNQPQHF. The complete variable domain, with remaining parts taken from reference TRBV19 and TRBJ1-5, reads DGGITQSPKYLFRKEGQNVTLSCEQNLNHDAMYWYRQDPGQGLRLIYYSQIVNDFQKGDIAEGYSVSREKKESFPLTVTSAQKNPTAFYLCASTPEWGRKNQPQHFGDGTRLSIL.

The rearrangement links TRBV6-5 to TRBJ2-5; 8 bases line up with TRBD2. The CDR3 spans 13 residues. J lost 4 bases, V lost 5 bases, and 3 bases had no gene match. Germline V gene lookup returns CDR1 MNHEY and CDR2 SVGAGI. CDR3 loop: CASSRGGSETQYF. In nucleotides, the CDR3 is TGTGCCAGCAGTCGGGGGGGCTCAGAGACCCAGTACTTC.

The CDR3 loop is CASSQGTGFGDTQYF. CDR3 coding DNA: TGCGCCAGCAGCCAGGGGACAGGGTTTGGAGATACGCAGTATTTT. V and J are TRBV4-3 and TRBJ2-3; 9 positions agree with TRBD1. The CDR3 loop spans 15 amino acids. Losses at the gene ends were 3 bases for V and 5 bases for J; bases not matched to a gene: 6. The germline CDR1 and CDR2 sequences are LGHNA and YSLEER.

This clone was counted many times. The genes are TRBV19 and TRBJ1-1, with a possible D match to TRBD1 (6 bases). The CDR3 covers 14 residues. CDR1 is LNHDA, CDR2 SQIVND, per germline (reference sequence). V was pared by 10 bases and J by 1 base, with 16 bases between. This CDR3 reads CANITDRWNTEAFF. The CDR3 nucleotides are TGTGCCAATATCACTGACAGGTGGAACACTGAAGCTTTCTTT.

The chain employs TRBV6-1 and TRBJ2-1; TRBD2 matches 11 bases. V trimming: 7 bases; J trimming: 5 bases; junction bases outside the gene matches: 7. CDR3 length equals 15 residues. Germline loops: CDR1 MNHNS, CDR2 SASEGT. CDR3 region: CASTGLAGWHNEQFF. In nucleotides, the CDR3 is TGTGCCAGCACCGGACTAGCGGGTTGGCACAATGAGCAGTTCTTC.

This clone was counted a few times. V and J are TRBV18 and TRBJ2-3, with 9 bases matching TRBD2. This CDR3 has 16 amino acids. Germline loops: CDR1 KGHSH, CDR2 LQKENI. Germline trimming cut 4 bases from V and 2 bases from J; bases unmatched to any gene: 7. CDR3 region: CASSQTSGRTTDTQYF. The CDR3 DNA reads as TGTGCCAGCTCACAAACTAGCGGGCGAACCACAGATACGCAGTATTTT. The whole variable domain, remainder taken from reference TRBV18 and TRBJ2-3, is NAGVMQNPRHLVRRRGQEARLRCSPMKGHSHVYWYRQLPEEGLKFMVYLQKENIIDESGMPKERFSAEFPKEGPSILRIQQVVRGDSAAYFCASSQTSGRTTDTQYFGPGTRLTVL.

This clone was observed a handful of times. The chain carries TRBV10-3 and TRBJ1-1; D unresolved. Germline V lookup: CDR1 ENHRY, CDR2 SYGVKD. Trimming shortened V by 10 bases and J by 4 bases, and 16 bases separated the two germline ends. This CDR3 has 13 residues. CDR3 amino acids: CATGKELGTEAFF. The CDR3, as DNA: TGTGCCACCGGGAAAGAGTTGGGCACTGAAGCTTTCTTT.

This clone was observed a handful of times. This chain connects TRBV7-7 to TRBJ2-5, with D perhaps TRBD1 or TRBD2 (6 bases each). V was trimmed by 6 bases and J by 5 bases, leaving 16 bases between them. The CDR3 is 14 amino acids. The germline V gene has CDR1 SSHAT and CDR2 FNYEAQ (reference sequence). CDR3: CASSPDGGVETQYF. CDR3 nucleotides: TGTGCCAGCAGTCCCGACGGGGGCGTTGAGACCCAGTACTTC.

This clone has more than one count but fewer than ten. The rearrangement links TRBV28 to TRBJ2-2; tentatively, D is TRBD1 or TRBD2 (6 bases each). The length of the CDR3 is 17 residues. The V gene lost 3 bases and the J gene lost 0 bases, with 14 bases spanning the gap. Germline loops: CDR1 MDHEN, CDR2 SYDVKM. The CDR3 sequence: CASSFGGRATNTGELFF. CDR3 bases: TGTGCCAGCAGTTTTGGGGGGCGGGCTACGAACACCGGGGAGCTGTTTTTT.

There are a few counts of this clone. The chain couples TRBV5-4 to TRBJ1-1, with D perhaps TRBD1 (5 bases). This CDR3 spans 14 amino acids. V lost 7 bases, J lost 4 bases, and 17 bases lay in between. The germline V gene encodes CDR1 SGHNT and CDR2 YYREEE (reference sequence). The chain's CDR3 is CASVHWGAGTEAFF. Here the CDR3 DNA reads TGTGCCAGCGTTCACTGGGGCGCAGGCACTGAAGCTTTCTTT.

This clone was seen a few times. The genes are TRBV4-3 and TRBJ2-1, with 7 positions matching TRBD1. Germline lookup yields CDR1 LGHNA and CDR2 YSLEER. With 4 bases clipped from V and 3 bases from J, the junction kept 3 bases outside the gene matches. The CDR3 is made up of 14 amino acids. CDR3 protein: CASSRDRDYNEQFF. As DNA, the CDR3 is TGCGCCAGCAGCCGGGACAGAGACTACAATGAGCAGTTCTTC.

This clone was counted a few times. This chain uses TRBV6-1 with TRBJ1-1; 8 positions match TRBD1. Germline CDR1 is MNHNS and CDR2 is SASEGT. The CDR3 runs 14 residues. The trim removed 7 bases at V and 6 bases at J, leaving 10 bases unmatched. Here the CDR3 reads CASTGQGVRAEAFF. CDR3 nucleotides: TGTGCCAGCACAGGACAGGGTGTGAGGGCTGAAGCTTTCTTT.

The chain uses TRBV5-6 and TRBJ2-7, with a weak D call TRBD2 (6 bases). The length of the CDR3 is 15 residues. Trimming took off 2 bases at V and 0 bases at J, with 12 bases between the two ends. Germline CDR1 and CDR2: SGHDT and YYEEEE. The CDR3 DNA follows: TGTGCCAGCAGCTTCCGTGCAGCGGGCTCCTACGAGCAGTACGTC. As protein: CASSFRAAGSYEQYV.